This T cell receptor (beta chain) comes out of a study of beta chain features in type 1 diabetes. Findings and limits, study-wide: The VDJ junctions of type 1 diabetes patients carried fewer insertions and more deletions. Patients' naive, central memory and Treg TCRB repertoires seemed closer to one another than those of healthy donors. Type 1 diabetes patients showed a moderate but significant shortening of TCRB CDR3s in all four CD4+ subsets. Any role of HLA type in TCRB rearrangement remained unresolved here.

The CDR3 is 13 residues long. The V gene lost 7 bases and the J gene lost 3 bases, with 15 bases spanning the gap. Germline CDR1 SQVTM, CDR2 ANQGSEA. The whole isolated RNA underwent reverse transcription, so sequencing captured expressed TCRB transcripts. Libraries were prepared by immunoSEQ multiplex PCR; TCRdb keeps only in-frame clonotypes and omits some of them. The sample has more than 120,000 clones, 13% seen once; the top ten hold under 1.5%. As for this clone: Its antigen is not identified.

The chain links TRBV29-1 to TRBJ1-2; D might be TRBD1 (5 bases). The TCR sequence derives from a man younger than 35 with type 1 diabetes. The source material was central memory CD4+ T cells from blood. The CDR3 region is CSADSGFDYGYTF. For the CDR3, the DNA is TGCAGCGCCGATTCAGGGTTCGACTATGGCTACACCTTC.